This T cell receptor (beta chain) was retrieved from a study of immune heterogeneity within non-small cell lung tumors. Whole-study results and caveats: Tumor sites in a patient shared identical dominant CDR3 beta clonotypes and also carried site-unique high-frequency clones.

This CDR3 has 15 residues. Trimming took 8 bases from V and 0 from J, leaving 14 bases between them. Germline assignment: CDR1 MNHNS and CDR2 SASEGT. This clonotype is classed as medium-sized. Antigen: not known. The TCR beta CDR3 region underwent multiplex PCR amplification with 32 V and 13 J primers. TCRdb reprocessed the multiplex PCR reads via MiXCR and lists one record per CDR3 protein. Of roughly 4,700 distinct CDR3 sequences detected, 30% to 40% appear once; the ten largest clones hold approximately 22%. TCRs were amplified from 600 ng gDNA of bulk tumor per sample. Surgery yielded several widely spaced biopsies per primary tumor. Surgery that was curative in intent was performed on patients with untreated, newly diagnosed non-small cell lung cancer. Every donor was a newly diagnosed non-small cell lung cancer patient having surgery with curative intent.

The sequence was collected from a woman aged 45-65 years with non-small cell lung cancer. This chain links TRBV6-1 with TRBJ1-3, with a tentative D call TRBD1 (5 bases). Sequencing was performed on lung tumor tissue. The CDR3 region has the DNA TGTGCCAGCGTCCCGGGGCCCCACTCTGGAAACACCATATATTTT. This translates into CASVPGPHSGNTIYF.